The rows below give T cell receptor beta chains drawn from one sample of a study of radiotherapy plus CTLA-4 blockade in lung cancer. Measured with immunoSEQ multiplex PCR; TCRdb has only the in-frame clones, and not every one. The table includes about 120,000 clones, about four fifths detected once. Sample: peripheral blood, taken from a patient treated with radiotherapy plus ipilimumab. These receptors came from a human donor with non-small cell lung cancer that progressed on radiotherapy plus ipilimumab. Some clones in this sample may be carry-over from other donors' samples. Both conserved end residues are part of each CDR3. The D gene is left open where the match is weak. Size values are once, few and many counts, or a class for expanded clones, and some rows have none.

J gene | D gene | V gene | clone size | CDR3 protein | CDR3 DNA
TRBJ2-2 | TRBD1 | TRBV19 | . | CASRPQGDWDTGELFF | TGTGCCAGTAGACCACAGGGGGATTGGGACACCGGGGAGCTGTTTTTT
TRBJ1-2 | . | TRBV2 | . | CASSEVQGRLGYTF | TGTGCCAGCAGTGAGGTTCAGGGGCGGTTGGGCTACACCTTC
TRBJ1-5 | . | TRBV7-2 | . | CASSFGGSVQPQHF | TGTGCCAGCAGCTTCGGCGGTTCAGTTCAGCCCCAGCATTTT
TRBJ1-4 | . | TRBV19 | few | CASSMRRSEKLFF | TGTGCCAGTAGTATGCGCAGGTCGGAAAAACTGTTTTTT
TRBJ2-7 | . | TRBV5-1 | . | CASSADPGSSYEQYF | TGCGCCAGCAGCGCGGATCCAGGGAGCTCCTACGAGCAGTACTTC
TRBJ1-1 | . | TRBV5-4 | . | CASSLGPRGGRVGATEAFF | TGTGCCAGCAGCTTGGGACCCCGCGGAGGGCGAGTTGGGGCCACTGAAGCTTTCTTT
TRBJ2-1 | TRBD2 | TRBV7-3 | . | CASYSSGGYEQFF | TGTGCCAGCTATAGTAGCGGGGGATATGAGCAGTTCTTC
TRBJ2-4 | TRBD1 | TRBV5-1 | once | CASRSDRVGIQYF | TGCGCCAGCAGGTCGGACAGGGTGGGCATTCAGTACTTC
TRBJ2-5 | . | TRBV6-5 | once | CASSSGRLQKETQYF | TGTGCCAGCAGTTCCGGACGGTTACAAAAAGAGACCCAGTACTTC
TRBJ1-2 | . | TRBV12-2 | . | CASRLARRTEHYGYTF | TGTGCAAGTCGCTTAGCGAGAAGGACGGAGCACTATGGCTACACCTTC
TRBJ2-7 | . | TRBV6-5 | . | CASSYSYGDEQYF | TGTGCCAGCAGTTACTCGTATGGAGACGAGCAGTACTTC
TRBJ2-3 | TRBD2 | TRBV7-8 | . | CASSLIVGGVAGADTQYF | TGTGCCAGCAGCTTAATCGTTGGTGGGGTAGCGGGGGCGGATACGCAGTATTTT
TRBJ1-1 | TRBD1 | TRBV2 | . | CASSGRGRGTEAFF | TGTGCCAGCAGTGGCAGGGGGCGAGGAACTGAAGCTTTCTTT
TRBJ2-7 | . | TRBV7-7 | . | CASSPKLGGAEQYF | TGTGCTAGCAGCCCTAAGCTAGGTGGGGCCGAGCAGTACTTC
TRBJ1-5 | . | TRBV23-1 | few | CASTRRRGPPGDNQPQHF | TGCGCCAGCACTCGACGGCGGGGCCCTCCCGGGGACAATCAGCCCCAGCATTTT
TRBJ1-1 | TRBD1 | TRBV9 | . | CASSAGGAGEAFF | TGTGCCAGCAGCGCAGGGGGCGCAGGGGAAGCTTTCTTT
TRBJ1-4 | . | TRBV7-6 | once | CASSPSRGEKLFF | TGTGCCAGCAGCCCATCGAGAGGTGAAAAACTGTTTTTT
TRBJ2-1 | TRBD2 | TRBV28 | . | CASRTPGGAYEQFF | TGTGCCAGCAGGACGCCGGGGGGTGCATATGAGCAGTTCTTC
TRBJ1-2 | . | TRBV28 | . | CASSPMGTAYGYTF | TGTGCCAGCAGCCCTATGGGGACGGCCTATGGCTACACCTTC
TRBJ2-7 | . | TRBV15 | . | CATSRDQGAYEQYF | TGTGCCACCAGCAGAGATCAAGGGGCCTACGAGCAGTACTTC
TRBJ2-7 | TRBD1 | TRBV5-1 | . | CASSPGTGLDEQYF | TGCGCCAGCAGCCCGGGGACAGGGCTCGACGAGCAGTACTTC
TRBJ2-5 | . | TRBV5-1 | . | CASSSGQGILAEETQYF | TGCGCCAGCAGCTCGGGACAGGGAATACTAGCGGAAGAGACCCAGTACTTC
TRBJ1-4 | . | TRBV9 | few | CASSPRGGGHEKLFF | TGTGCCAGCAGCCCTCGAGGCGGGGGACACGAAAAACTGTTTTTT
TRBJ1-4 | . | TRBV7-2 | . | CASREPATNEKLFF | TGTGCCAGCAGGGAGCCTGCAACTAATGAAAAACTGTTTTTT
TRBJ2-7 | . | TRBV7-8 | . | CASSPLPGRGRTYEQYF | TGTGCCAGCAGCCCCTTGCCCGGCCGGGGACGAACCTACGAGCAGTACTTC